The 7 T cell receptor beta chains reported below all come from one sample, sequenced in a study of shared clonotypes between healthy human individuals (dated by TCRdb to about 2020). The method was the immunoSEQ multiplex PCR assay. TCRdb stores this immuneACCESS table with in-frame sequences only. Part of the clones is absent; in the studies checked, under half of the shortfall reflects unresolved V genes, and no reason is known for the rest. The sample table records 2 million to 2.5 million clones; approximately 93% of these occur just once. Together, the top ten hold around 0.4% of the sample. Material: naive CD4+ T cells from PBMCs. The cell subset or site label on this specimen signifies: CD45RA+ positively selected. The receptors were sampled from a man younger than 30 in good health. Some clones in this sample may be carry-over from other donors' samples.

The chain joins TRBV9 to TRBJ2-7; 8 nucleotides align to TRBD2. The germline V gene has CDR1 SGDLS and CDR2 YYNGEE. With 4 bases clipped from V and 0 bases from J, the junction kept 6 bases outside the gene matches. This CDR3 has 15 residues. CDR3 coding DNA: TGTGCCAGCAGCCCCAGGGCGGGGGGCTCCTACGAGCAGTACTTC. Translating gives CASSPRAGGSYEQYF.

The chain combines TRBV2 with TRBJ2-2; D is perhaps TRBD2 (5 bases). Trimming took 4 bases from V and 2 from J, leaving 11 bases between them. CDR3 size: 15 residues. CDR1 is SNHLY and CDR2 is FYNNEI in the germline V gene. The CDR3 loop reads CASSVTGYNTGELFF. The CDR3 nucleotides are TGTGCCAGCAGTGTTACGGGATACAACACCGGGGAGCTGTTTTTT.

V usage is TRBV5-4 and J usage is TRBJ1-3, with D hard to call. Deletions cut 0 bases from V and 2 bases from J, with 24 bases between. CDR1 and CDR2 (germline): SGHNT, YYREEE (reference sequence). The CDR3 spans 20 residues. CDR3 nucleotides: TGTGCCAGCAGCTTGGCCGCCAGCTACACGGGAAGCGGGGCTGGAAACACCATATATTTT. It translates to CASSLAASYTGSGAGNTIYF.

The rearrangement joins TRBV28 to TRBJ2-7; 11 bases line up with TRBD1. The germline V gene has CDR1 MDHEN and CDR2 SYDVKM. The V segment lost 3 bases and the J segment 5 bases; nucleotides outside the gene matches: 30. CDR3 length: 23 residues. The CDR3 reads CASSFSPRLDRGRIAVGFDEQYF. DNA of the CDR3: TGTGCCAGCAGTTTTAGTCCCCGCCTGGACAGGGGGCGGATAGCCGTCGGGTTCGACGAGCAGTACTTC.

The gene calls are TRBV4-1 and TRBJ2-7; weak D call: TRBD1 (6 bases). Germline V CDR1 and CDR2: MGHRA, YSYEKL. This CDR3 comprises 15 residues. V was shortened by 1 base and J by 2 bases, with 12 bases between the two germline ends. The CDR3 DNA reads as TGCGCCAGCAGCCAAGGAGCAGGGGACCCCTACGAGCAGTACTTC. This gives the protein CASSQGAGDPYEQYF.

CDR3 bases: TGTGCCAGCAGTTATATGACAAATTCACCCCTCCACTTT. This codes for CASSYMTNSPLHF. This chain connects TRBV6-5 to TRBJ1-6, with D uncertain. CDR1 and CDR2 (germline): MNHEY, SVGAGI. The germline V and J ends were trimmed by 3 bases and 7 bases, with 7 bases remaining between them. The CDR3 length is 13 residues.

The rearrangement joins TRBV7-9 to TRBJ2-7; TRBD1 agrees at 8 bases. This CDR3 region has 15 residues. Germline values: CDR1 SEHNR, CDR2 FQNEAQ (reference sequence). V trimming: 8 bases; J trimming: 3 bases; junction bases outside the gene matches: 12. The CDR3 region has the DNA TGTGCCAGCTCTAACCCAGGGGGCATAATCTACGAGCAGTACTTC. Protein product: CASSNPGGIIYEQYF.